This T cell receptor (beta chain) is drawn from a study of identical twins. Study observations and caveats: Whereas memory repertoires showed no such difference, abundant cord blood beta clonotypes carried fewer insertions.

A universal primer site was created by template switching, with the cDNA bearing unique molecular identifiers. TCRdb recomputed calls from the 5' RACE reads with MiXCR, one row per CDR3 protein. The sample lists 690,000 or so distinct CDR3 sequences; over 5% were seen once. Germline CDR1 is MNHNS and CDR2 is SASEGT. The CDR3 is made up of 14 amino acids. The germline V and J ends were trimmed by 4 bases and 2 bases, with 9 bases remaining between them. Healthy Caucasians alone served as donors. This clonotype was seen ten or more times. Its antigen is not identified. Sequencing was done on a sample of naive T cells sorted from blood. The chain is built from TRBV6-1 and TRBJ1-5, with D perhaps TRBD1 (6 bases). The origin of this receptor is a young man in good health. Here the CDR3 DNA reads TGTGCCAGCAGTGGGGCAGGGGGCAATCAGCCCCAGCATTTT. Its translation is CASSGAGGNQPQHF.